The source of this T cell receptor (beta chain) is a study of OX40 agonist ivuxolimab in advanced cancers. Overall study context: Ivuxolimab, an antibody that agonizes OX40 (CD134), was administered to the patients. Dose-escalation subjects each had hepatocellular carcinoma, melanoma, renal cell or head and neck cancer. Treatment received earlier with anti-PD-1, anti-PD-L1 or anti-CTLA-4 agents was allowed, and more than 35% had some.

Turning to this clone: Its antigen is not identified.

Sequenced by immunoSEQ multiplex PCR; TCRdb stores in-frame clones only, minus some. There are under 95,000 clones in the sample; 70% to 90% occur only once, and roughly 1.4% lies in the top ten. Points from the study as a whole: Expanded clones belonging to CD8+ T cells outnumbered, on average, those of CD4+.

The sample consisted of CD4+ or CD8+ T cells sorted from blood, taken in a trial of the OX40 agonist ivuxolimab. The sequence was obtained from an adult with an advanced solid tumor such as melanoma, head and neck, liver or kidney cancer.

The CDR3 bases are TGTGCCAGCAGTGGTCAGGGTATGGTTTACGAGCAGTACTTC. Its translation: CASSGQGMVYEQYF. The rearrangement uses TRBV25-1 and TRBJ2-7; D may be TRBD1 (5 bases). This CDR3 is built from 14 residues. Trimming took off 4 bases at V and 4 bases at J, with 14 bases between the two ends. Germline CDR1 MGHDK, CDR2 SYGVNS.